Below, 27 T cell receptor beta chains from the same sample are listed, as sequenced in a study of blood T cells in healthy people across ages (dated by TCRdb to about 2015). The library was generated by 5' RACE. Instrument on record: Illumina HiSeq 2500. A second roughly 7 to 11 cycle PCR used a sample-barcoded 5' primer and a J-beta primer mix. TCRdb's own reprocessing of the public reads used fastp at Q25 and MiXCR and kept productive beta chains. Rows with one shared CDR3 protein collapse into an entry with the most common genes and DNA. This sample lists some 1.6 million distinct CDR3 sequences; 34% were detected once. The ten largest account for approximately 10% of the sample. Sequenced: blood. These receptors came from a woman aged 25 to 39 in good health.

This clonotype has a handful of counts. The V call is TRBV24-1, the J call TRBJ2-3; 7 bases are a match to TRBD1. Germline lookup yields CDR1 KGHDR and CDR2 SFDVKD. V shed 3 bases, J shed 4 bases, and the junction held 6 bases outside the gene matches. CDR3 size: 15 residues. In DNA, the CDR3 is TGTGCCACCAGTGATGGAGGACAGGCTTCAGATACGCAGTATTTT. It is translated as CATSDGGQASDTQYF.

This clonotype turned up a few times. V usage is TRBV5-1 and J usage is TRBJ2-4; D is uncertain. The V gene's germline CDR1 is SGHRS and CDR2 YFSETQ. V was pared by 0 bases and J by 0 bases, with 10 bases between. This CDR3 is built from 16 residues. CDR3 protein: CASSLGRLVAKNIQYF. As DNA, the CDR3 is TGCGCCAGCAGCTTGGGCAGACTTGTAGCCAAAAACATTCAGTACTTC. The variable domain in full, completed from reference TRBV5-1 and TRBJ2-4, reads KAGVTQTPRYLIKTRGQQVTLSCSPISGHRSVSWYQQTPGQGLQFLFEYFSETQRNKGNFPGRFSGRQFSNSRSEMNVSTLELGDSALYLCASSLGRLVAKNIQYFGAGTRLSVL.

With regard to this clonotype: A single base separates this from a much larger clone, so it may be a read error. The CDR3 sequence is CATSGPGLGETQYF. For the CDR3, the DNA is TGTGCCACCAGTGGTCCCGGACTCGGGGAGACCCAGTACTTC. This chain links TRBV24-1 with TRBJ2-5, with D tentatively TRBD2 (5 bases). Germline V lookup: CDR1 KGHDR, CDR2 SFDVKD. The ends were cut back, 5 bases at V and 5 bases at J, with 14 bases in the middle. The CDR3 is 14 residues long.

The rearrangement links TRBV28 to TRBJ2-3; 9 positions agree with TRBD2. The CDR3 totals 15 residues. Losses at the gene ends were 6 bases for V and 4 bases for J; bases not matched to a gene: 8. Germline V gene data show CDR1 as MDHEN and CDR2 as SYDVKM. The CDR3 DNA follows: TGTGCCAGCAGCTCGGGGGCGGGAGGGCCAGATACGCAGTATTTT. It specifies CASSSGAGGPDTQYF.

Only a few counts were recorded for this clonotype. The rearrangement links TRBV7-9 to TRBJ2-3; TRBD2 agrees at 9 bases. The CDR3 spans 16 residues. Germline V gene data show CDR1 as SEHNR and CDR2 as FQNEAQ (reference sequence). The V segment lost 5 bases and the J segment 0 bases; nucleotides outside the gene matches: 6. The CDR3 loop is CASSAVGTSSTDTQYF. For the CDR3, the DNA is TGTGCCAGCAGCGCTGTCGGGACTAGCAGCACAGATACGCAGTATTTT.

With respect to this clonotype: One end of the junction is discordant with germline, which a read error may explain. The gene calls are TRBV5-1 and TRBJ2-5; TRBD2 agrees at 7 bases. Germline CDR1 is SGHRS and CDR2 is YFSETQ. This CDR3 is built from 14 residues. CDR3 loop: CASSSAGVSKTRYF. The CDR3 DNA sequence: TGCGCCAGCAGCTCCGCGGGGGTATCGAAGACCCGGTACTTC.

The V and J genes are TRBV20-1 and TRBJ1-1, with TRBD1 identical over 8 bases. CDR1 is DFQATT and CDR2 is SNEGSKA in the germline V gene (reference sequence). J lost 5 bases, V lost 0 bases, and 11 bases had no gene match. This CDR3 is 16 amino acids long. CDR3 DNA sequence: TGCAGTGCTAGAGAGGCACCCCGACAGGGGCATACTGAAGCTTTCTTT. Translated: CSAREAPRQGHTEAFF.

This clonotype showed up many times. The CDR3 DNA reads as TGCAGTGCTAGAGATTTAGCGGGATCGAGGGGGTACGAGCAGTACTTC. It yields the protein CSARDLAGSRGYEQYF. J is TRBJ2-7 and V is TRBV20-1; 8 nucleotides line up with TRBD2. V was pared by 0 bases and J by 4 bases, with 11 bases of the junction left unmatched. There are 16 residues in the CDR3. Germline V gene lookup returns CDR1 DFQATT and CDR2 SNEGSKA (reference sequence).

This clonotype was seen repeatedly, ten times or more. The rearrangement joins TRBV12-3 or TRBV12-4 to TRBJ2-5; possibly TRBD2 for D (5 bases). Trimming took off 1 base at V and 9 bases at J, with 15 bases between the two ends. The CDR3 runs to 14 residues. For the CDR3, the DNA is TGTGCCAGCAGTTTAGAGGGCGGATTCGGGGCCCAGTACTTC. This codes for CASSLEGGFGAQYF.

The sample holds a few counts of this clonotype. V gene TRBV9 combines with J gene TRBJ2-3; 7 nucleotides match TRBD2. With 8 bases clipped from V and 0 bases from J, the junction kept 12 bases outside the gene matches. The CDR3 loop spans 16 amino acids. CDR1 SGDLS and CDR2 YYNGEE come from the germline V gene. The CDR3 region is CASGDGGGESTDTQYF. CDR3 coding DNA: TGTGCCAGTGGAGATGGCGGGGGTGAAAGCACAGATACGCAGTATTTT. The entire variable domain, with the rest obtained from reference TRBV9 and TRBJ2-3, is as follows: DSGVTQTPKHLITATGQRVTLRCSPRSGDLSVYWYQQSLDQGLQFLIQYYNGEERAKGNILERFSAQQFPDLHSELNLSSLELGDSALYFCASGDGGGESTDTQYFGPGTRLTVL.

This chain's CDR3 is CASRVGRGEQFF. The CDR3 bases are TGTGCCAGCAGGGTAGGGAGGGGTGAGCAGTTCTTC. The rearrangement uses TRBV3-1 and TRBJ2-1, with 7 bases fitting TRBD2. Germline CDR1 reads LGHDT; CDR2 reads YNNKEL (reference sequence). The CDR3 length is 12 residues. Unmatched junction bases numbered 5, after V lost 6 bases and J lost 9 bases.

The chain links TRBV4-2 to TRBJ2-1, with D unresolved. Germline V lookup: CDR1 LGHNA, CDR2 YNFKEQ. The V and J ends lost 2 bases and 4 bases respectively, with 12 bases between them. The CDR3 sequence is 15 residues long. The CDR3 DNA is TGTGCCAGCAGCCAATGGCTGGAATCTTACAATGAGCAGTTCTTC. Encoded protein: CASSQWLESYNEQFF.

V gene TRBV19 combines with J gene TRBJ2-1; TRBD2 might be the D (7 bases). Germline V gene sequence: CDR1 LNHDA, CDR2 SQIVND (reference sequence). The CDR3 extends over 13 amino acids. V lost 7 bases, J lost 10 bases, and 17 bases lay in between. The CDR3 DNA sequence: TGTGCCAGTACCCCAGTCTGGGGGGGCGAGCAGTTCTTC. It is translated as CASTPVWGGEQFF.

This rearrangement joins TRBV5-1 to TRBJ1-6; D gene ambiguous. There are 14 residues in the CDR3. V was clipped by 0 bases and J by 9 bases, with 10 bases between them. Germline assignment: CDR1 SGHRS and CDR2 YFSETQ. DNA of the CDR3: TGCGCCAGCAGCTTGGAGGGCTTCGGTTCACCCCTCCACTTT. Residues: CASSLEGFGSPLHF.

This clonotype was observed a handful of times. The chain is built from TRBV12-3 or TRBV12-4 and TRBJ1-1; TRBD1 aligns across 8 bases. With V trimmed by 0 bases and J by 1 base, 10 bases remained unmatched. The CDR3 is made up of 18 amino acids. The CDR3 is CASSLAGGRGLGNTEAFF. The DNA for the CDR3 is TGTGCCAGCAGTTTAGCCGGGGGCAGGGGGCTCGGGAACACTGAAGCTTTCTTT.

The chain joins TRBV28 to TRBJ2-4; 10 bases are shared with TRBD1. The DNA end is more similar to TRBJ2-7, so the J call may be wrong. This CDR3 spans 15 amino acids. Germline values: CDR1 MDHEN, CDR2 SYDVKM. CDR3 protein: CAGNPARDRGAEQYF. In nucleotides, the CDR3 is TGTGCCGGCAATCCAGCCCGGGACAGGGGTGCCGAGCAGTACTTC.

The sample holds many counts of this clonotype. This sequence joins TRBV10-3 and TRBJ1-2; tentatively, D is TRBD1 (6 bases). Germline V gene lookup returns CDR1 ENHRY and CDR2 SYGVKD. The germline V and J ends were trimmed by 7 bases and 6 bases, with 18 bases remaining between them. The CDR3 consists of 14 residues. The CDR3 DNA reads as TGTGCCATCACTGCGACAGGCCTAAGAGATGGCTACACCTTC. This sequence encodes CAITATGLRDGYTF.

The chain has TRBV6-5 and TRBJ2-3; D is tentatively TRBD1 or TRBD2 (7 bases each). The germline V gene has CDR1 MNHEY and CDR2 SVGAGI. V was cut by 8 bases and J by 6 bases, with 18 bases left in between. There are 14 residues in the CDR3. CDR3 sequence reads: CASSPVGGGDTQYF. DNA for the CDR3: TGTGCCAGCTCACCCGTGGGAGGGGGCGATACGCAGTATTTT.

This clonotype appeared a few times. The chain joins TRBV7-6 to TRBJ2-7; TRBD2 is a possible D gene (7 bases). V lost 5 bases and J 2 bases, leaving 19 bases between the germline ends. The CDR3 has 16 amino acids. Per the germline V gene, CDR1 is SGHVS and CDR2 is FNYEAQ. CDR3 DNA sequence: TGTGCCAGCAGCCATAGAGGGGGGGGGGGCCCCTACGAGCAGTACTTC. The encoded protein is CASSHRGGGGPYEQYF.

This clonotype was seen a few times. The chain joins TRBV10-2 to TRBJ2-1; 8 bases line up with TRBD1. Germline V gene lookup returns CDR1 WSHSY and CDR2 SAAADI. V lost 4 bases, J lost 6 bases, and 11 bases stayed unmatched. The CDR3 consists of 16 residues. The CDR3 spells CASSGRTGTLRNEQFF. The CDR3 nucleotides read TGCGCCAGCAGTGGAAGGACAGGGACCCTACGCAATGAGCAGTTCTTC.

This chain uses TRBV30 with TRBJ2-5, with 7 positions matching TRBD1. V lost 5 bases, J lost 5 bases, and 5 bases stayed unmatched. Germline V CDR1 and CDR2: GTSNPN, SVGIG (reference sequence). This CDR3 contains 12 residues. DNA of the CDR3: TGTGCCTGGGGGACAGTTGGGGAGACCCAGTACTTC. It is translated as CAWGTVGETQYF.

The chain employs TRBV18 and TRBJ2-7, with TRBD2 matching 7 bases. The J call is doubtful: the DNA matches TRBJ2-4 better. This CDR3 region has 19 residues. The germline V gene encodes CDR1 KGHSH and CDR2 LQKENI. CDR3 residues: CASSPPSGGGPVFKNIQYF. The CDR3 DNA follows: TGTGCCAGCTCACCACCTTCCGGGGGAGGGCCAGTATTCAAAAACATTCAGTACTTC.

This clonotype was observed a handful of times. The chain links TRBV5-1 to TRBJ1-2, with unresolved D. V lost 0 bases and J lost 7, with 13 bases in between. Germline V lookup: CDR1 SGHRS, CDR2 YFSETQ. The CDR3 is 14 amino acids. CDR3 sequence reads: CASSLAGQKGGYTF. As DNA, the CDR3 is TGCGCCAGCAGCTTGGCCGGCCAGAAGGGTGGCTACACCTTC.

The CDR3: CASSSPRGEINQETQYF. The DNA of the CDR3 is TGTGCCAGCAGCTCTCCAAGGGGGGAGATAAACCAAGAGACCCAGTACTTC. The V and J genes are TRBV7-2 and TRBJ2-5; the D call may be TRBD1 or TRBD2 (6 bases each). Germline V gene lookup returns CDR1 SGHTA and CDR2 FQGNSA. The CDR3 contains 17 residues. The V end lost 4 bases, the J end lost 0 bases, and 18 bases lay between the germline ends.

The chain carries TRBV3-1 and TRBJ2-5; no reliable D call. Trimming pared 2 bases from V and 2 bases from J, leaving 9 bases between. CDR1 and CDR2 (germline): LGHDT, YNNKEL (reference sequence). The CDR3 runs 14 residues. CDR3 DNA: TGTGCCAGCAGCCAATCGACTCAGCAAGAGACCCAGTACTTC. This sequence encodes CASSQSTQQETQYF.

This rearrangement joins TRBV6-5 to TRBJ1-1; D is unclear. Germline CDR1 reads MNHEY; CDR2 reads SVGAGI. This CDR3 has 14 amino acids. V lost 2 bases to trimming and J lost 3 bases, with 10 bases between them. The CDR3 bases are TGTGCCAGCAGTTACCGCCCGGTGGACACTGAAGCTTTCTTT. Its translation: CASSYRPVDTEAFF.

This clonotype has more than one count but fewer than ten. This sequence joins TRBV10-3 and TRBJ1-5; D perhaps matches TRBD1 (5 bases). The V end was cut by 0 bases, the J end by 8 bases, with 8 bases between. This CDR3 is 13 amino acids long. The germline gives CDR1 ENHRY, CDR2 SYGVKD. CDR3 DNA: TGTGCCATCAGTGAGTCGGAAGGGGAGCCCCAGCATTTT. Residues: CAISESEGEPQHF.